The present entry profiles one TCR beta chain with its context. Its antigen is not known. This table comes from immunoSEQ multiplex PCR, and its TCRdb copy is limited to in-frame clones, with some not included. The table records around 140,000 clones, approximately 93% of them present only once. Trimming at V came to 6 bases and at J to 2 bases, leaving 3 bases not matched to a gene. Looked up from germline, CDR1 is LNHDA and CDR2 is SQIVND (reference sequence). This CDR3 has 13 residues. The sample comes from a study of T cell responses to AZD1222 COVID-19 vaccine. Overall study results and limits: Repertoire collection took place solely once the T cell response had peaked. Among AZD1222 vaccinees, only 5 or 6 were seropositive at baseline. It should be noted that donors were predominantly white British and more often female, and clonal diversity was possibly underestimated. An increase in Spike-specific TCR breadth and depth was observed after two AZD1222 doses.

The V call is TRBV19, the J call TRBJ2-5, with TRBD2 matching 7 bases. The input for sequencing was peripheral blood, taken after recovery from COVID-19. The sequence came from an adult who had recovered from COVID-19. The CDR3 bases are TGTGCCAGTAGCGGGAGGACACAAGAGACCCAGTACTTC. This gives the protein CASSGRTQETQYF.